This T cell receptor (beta chain) came from a study of tumor-infiltrating lymphocytes in primary liver carcinoma. With a constant-region primer, TCR beta cDNA was made from approximately 500 ng of total RNA. Modified slightly, ARM-PCR produced TCR beta libraries over three nested multiplex PCR rounds. A C-beta reverse primer and TRBV1-TRBV30 forward primers served in each of the first two PCR rounds, at 10 cycles apiece. TCRdb re-called the multiplex PCR reads with MiXCR, one entry per CDR3 protein. The sample consists of about 21,000 distinct CDR3 sequences, approximately 70% of them appearing once. By sample fraction, this clonotype is medium-sized. Its target is not known. Study conclusions and caveats: No more than about 8-24% of top clones could be seen in all five tumor regions.

It was from approximately 20-30 mg of unsorted bulk tissue that RNA and DNA were co-extracted. The CDR3 is made up of 13 amino acids. V was pared by 4 bases and J by 5 bases, with 11 bases between. Per germline, CDR1 MNHEY and CDR2 SVGAGI. The sequencing sample was made of liver tumor tissue from sampling region 1. The sample's subset: tumor region T1, superior pole. The rearrangement uses TRBV6-5 and TRBJ2-5, with D perhaps TRBD2 (6 bases). The receptor was derived from a middle-aged man with primary liver carcinoma and hepatitis B virus infection. The CDR3 nucleotides read TGTGCCAGCAGTTCCGGGAGAGGGGAGACCCAGTACTTC. Its translation is CASSSGRGETQYF.